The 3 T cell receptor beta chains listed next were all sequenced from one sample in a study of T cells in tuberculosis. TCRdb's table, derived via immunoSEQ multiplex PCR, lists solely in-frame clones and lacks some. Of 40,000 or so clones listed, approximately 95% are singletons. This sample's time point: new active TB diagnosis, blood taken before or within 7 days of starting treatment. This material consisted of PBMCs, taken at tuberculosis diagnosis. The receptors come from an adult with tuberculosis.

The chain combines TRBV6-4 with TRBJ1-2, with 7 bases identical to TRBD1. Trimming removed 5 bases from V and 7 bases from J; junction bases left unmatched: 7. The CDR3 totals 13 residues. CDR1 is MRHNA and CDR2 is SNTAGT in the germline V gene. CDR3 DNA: TGTGCCAGCAGTAAGTCGGGACAGCGTGGCTACACCTTC. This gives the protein CASSKSGQRGYTF.

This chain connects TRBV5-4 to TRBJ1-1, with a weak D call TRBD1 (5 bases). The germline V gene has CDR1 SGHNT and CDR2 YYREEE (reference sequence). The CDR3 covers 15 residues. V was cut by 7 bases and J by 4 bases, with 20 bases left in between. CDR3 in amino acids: CASGRQGSRGTEAFF. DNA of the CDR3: TGTGCCAGCGGGAGGCAGGGATCGCGTGGCACTGAAGCTTTCTTT.

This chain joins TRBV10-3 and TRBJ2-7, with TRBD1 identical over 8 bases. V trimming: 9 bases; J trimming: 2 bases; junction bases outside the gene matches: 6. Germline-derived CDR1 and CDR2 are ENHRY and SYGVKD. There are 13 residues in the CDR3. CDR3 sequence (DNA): TGTGCCATGGCGGGACAGGCTCCCTACGAGCAGTACTTC. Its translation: CAMAGQAPYEQYF.